The T cell receptor (beta chain) under discussion was sequenced for a study of shared clonotypes between healthy human individuals. Study observations and caveats: The sharing of 4.5% to 5% of naive CD4 clonotypes was seen across a handful of donors.

Measured with immunoSEQ multiplex PCR; TCRdb has only the in-frame clones, and not every one. In the table there are 2 million to 2.5 million clones, more than 85% of which are singletons. As to this clone: As yet, its antigen is unknown.

The CDR3 runs to 17 residues. Per germline, CDR1 MDHEN and CDR2 SYDVKM. V was pared by 3 bases and J by 2 bases, with 9 bases of the junction left unmatched. Sequenced sample: naive CD4+ T cells from PBMCs. This sample's subset: CD45RA+ positively selected. The TCR was taken from a man younger than 35 in good health. Some clones in this sample may be carry-over from other donors' samples. V is TRBV28 and J is TRBJ2-3, with 9 bases fitting TRBD2. CDR3 DNA sequence: TGTGCCAGCAGTTTTCCCGTTAGCGGGGGCTACACAGATACGCAGTATTTT. This gives the protein CASSFPVSGGYTDTQYF.